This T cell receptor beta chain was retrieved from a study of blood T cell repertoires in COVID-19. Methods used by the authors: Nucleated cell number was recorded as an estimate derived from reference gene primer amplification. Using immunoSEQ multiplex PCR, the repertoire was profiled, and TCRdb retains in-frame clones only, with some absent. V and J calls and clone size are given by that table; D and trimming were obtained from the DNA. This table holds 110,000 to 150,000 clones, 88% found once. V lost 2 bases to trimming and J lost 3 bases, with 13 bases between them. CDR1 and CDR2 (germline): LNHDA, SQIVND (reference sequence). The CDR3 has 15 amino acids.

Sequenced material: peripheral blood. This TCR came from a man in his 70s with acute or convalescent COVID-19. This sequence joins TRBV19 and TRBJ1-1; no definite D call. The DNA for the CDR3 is TGTGCCAGTAGTATAAGTGGGCAGGTTTACACTGAAGCTTTCTTT. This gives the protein CASSISGQVYTEAFF.